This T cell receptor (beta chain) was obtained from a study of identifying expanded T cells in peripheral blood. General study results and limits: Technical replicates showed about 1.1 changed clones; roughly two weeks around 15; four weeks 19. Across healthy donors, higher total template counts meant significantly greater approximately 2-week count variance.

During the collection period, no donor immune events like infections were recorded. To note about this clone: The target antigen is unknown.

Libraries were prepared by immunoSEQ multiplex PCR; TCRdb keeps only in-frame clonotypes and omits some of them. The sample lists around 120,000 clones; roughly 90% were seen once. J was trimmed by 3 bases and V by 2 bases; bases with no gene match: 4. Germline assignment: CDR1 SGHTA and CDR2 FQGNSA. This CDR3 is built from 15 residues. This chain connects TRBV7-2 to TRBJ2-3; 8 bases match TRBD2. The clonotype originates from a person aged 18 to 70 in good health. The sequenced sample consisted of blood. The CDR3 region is CASSLSGSGTDTQYF. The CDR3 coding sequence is TGTGCCAGCAGCTTAAGCGGGAGCGGGACAGATACGCAGTATTTT.